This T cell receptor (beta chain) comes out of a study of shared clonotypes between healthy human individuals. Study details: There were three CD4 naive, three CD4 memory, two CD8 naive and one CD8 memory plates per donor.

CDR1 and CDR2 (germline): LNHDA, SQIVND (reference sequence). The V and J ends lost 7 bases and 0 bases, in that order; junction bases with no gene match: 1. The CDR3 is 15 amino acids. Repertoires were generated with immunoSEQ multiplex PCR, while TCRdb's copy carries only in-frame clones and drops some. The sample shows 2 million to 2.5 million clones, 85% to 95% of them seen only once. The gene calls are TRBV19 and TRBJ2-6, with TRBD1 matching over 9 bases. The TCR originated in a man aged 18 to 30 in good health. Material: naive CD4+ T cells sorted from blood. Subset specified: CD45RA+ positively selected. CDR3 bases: TGTGCCAGTAAGGGACAGGGCTCTGGGGCCAACGTCCTGACTTTC. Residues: CASKGQGSGANVLTF.